These 27 T cell receptor beta chains share one sample of origin, sequenced in a study of T cells in Graves' hyperthyroidism and ophthalmopathy. TCR beta CDR3 sequences were amplified from RNA transcripts. With the HTBI primer set, the TCR CDR3 went through a first round of RT-PCR. A single record per CDR3 protein comes from TCRdb applying MiXCR to the multiplex PCR reads. Of roughly 200,000 distinct CDR3 sequences listed, approximately 20% were seen once; the top ten hold roughly two fifths. Sample: blood. The receptors stem from a man between 35 and 55 years old with Graves' hyperthyroidism.

This clonotype has a count of ten or more. This rearrangement joins TRBV20-1 to TRBJ2-7; D may be TRBD2 (5 bases). The CDR3 extends over 12 amino acids. Germline-derived CDR1 and CDR2 are DFQATT and SNEGSKA (reference sequence). The V and J ends lost 6 bases and 6 bases respectively, with 15 bases between them. CDR3 DNA: TGCAGTGCAAGGACCCAGAGGGCCGAGCAGTACTTC. Translating it yields CSARTQRAEQYF.

This clonotype was observed at least ten times. The rearrangement uses TRBV6-2 or TRBV6-3 and TRBJ1-6; possibly TRBD1 for D (5 bases). Trimming stripped 6 bases from V and 12 bases from J, with 15 bases between. There are 13 residues in the CDR3. CDR1 MNHEY and CDR2 SVGEGT come from the germline V gene. The CDR3 loop reads CASRRRDSLPLHF. The CDR3 DNA sequence: TGTGCCAGCAGGCGAAGGGACTCCTTACCCCTCCACTTT.

This clonotype was counted ten times or more. This chain joins TRBV28 and TRBJ1-5, with 7 nucleotides matching TRBD1. CDR1 MDHEN and CDR2 SYDVKM come from the germline V gene. The length of the CDR3 is 17 residues. V was clipped by 4 bases and J by 0 bases; unmatched bases: 9. CDR3 in amino acids: CASSYSGTEYSNQPQHF. In nucleotides, the CDR3 is TGTGCCAGCAGTTATTCCGGGACAGAATATAGCAATCAGCCCCAGCATTTT.

The chain is built from TRBV9 and TRBJ1-1; 7 bases are a match to TRBD1. The CDR3 runs to 15 residues. V lost 4 bases, J lost 1 base, and 7 bases stayed unmatched. Germline V lookup: CDR1 SGDLS, CDR2 YYNGEE. The CDR3 region has the DNA TGTGCCAGCAGCCCTGGGACAGAGACGAACACTGAAGCTTTCTTT. It encodes CASSPGTETNTEAFF.

Ten or more counts support this clonotype. The junction differs from germline at one of its ends, possibly a read error. The genes are TRBV12-3 or TRBV12-4 and TRBJ2-3; 9 bases agree with TRBD2. The CDR3 is 14 amino acids. In DNA form, the CDR3 reads TGTGCCAGCAGCTTAGCGGGGGTCACAGATACGCAGTATTTT. Translation: CASSLAGVTDTQYF.

The table lists this clonotype with many counts. This chain joins TRBV20-1 and TRBJ2-7; the D gene is possibly TRBD2 (7 bases). The V gene lost 0 bases and the J gene lost 1 base, with 13 bases spanning the gap. The CDR3 is made up of 15 amino acids. Germline assignment: CDR1 DFQATT and CDR2 SNEGSKA (reference sequence). CDR3 sequence (DNA): TGCAGTGCTAGAGAAGGAGGGGGGGGATCCTACGAGCAGTACTTC. As protein: CSAREGGGGSYEQYF.

This clonotype was recorded at least ten times. The rearrangement joins TRBV28 to TRBJ1-1; perhaps TRBD1 as D (5 bases). Germline V CDR1 and CDR2: MDHEN, SYDVKM. The length of the CDR3 is 14 residues. Trimming shortened V by 5 bases and J by 6 bases, and 16 bases separated the two germline ends. The CDR3 nucleotides read TGTGCCAGCAGTGCCTCAGGGAGAGGCGCTGAAGCTTTCTTT. This gives the protein CASSASGRGAEAFF.

This clonotype was counted at least ten times. The chain combines TRBV7-2 with TRBJ2-4; unclear D gene. The CDR3 totals 18 residues. Trimming removed 1 base at V and 0 bases at J, with 16 bases between. Germline V gene lookup returns CDR1 SGHTA and CDR2 FQGNSA. The CDR3 DNA sequence: TGTGCCAGCAGCTTAGACGGTCGCACCAGGCTAGCCAAAAACATTCAGTACTTC. Its protein is CASSLDGRTRLAKNIQYF.

The CDR3 loop is CASSLQGLDGYTF. The CDR3, as DNA: TGTGCCAGCAGCCTTCAGGGACTTGATGGCTACACCTTC. This chain connects TRBV7-2 to TRBJ1-2; possibly TRBD1 for D (5 bases). From germline, CDR1 is SGHTA and CDR2 FQGNSA. The CDR3 is 13 amino acids. V dropped 5 bases and J dropped 6 bases, with 13 bases sitting between them.

In this sample, this clonotype turned up many times. The V call is TRBV7-8, the J call TRBJ2-7; unclear D gene. V shed 2 bases and J shed 7 bases, with 9 bases lying between them. Germline V gives CDR1 SGHVS, CDR2 FQNEAQ. The CDR3 is 12 residues long. The CDR3 DNA reads TGTGCCAGCAGCTTACTTCTCGGGGAGCAGTACTTC. Protein: CASSLLLGEQYF.

V and J are TRBV24-1 and TRBJ2-2, with D perhaps matching TRBD2 (5 bases). V was trimmed by 3 bases and J by 1 base, leaving 8 bases between them. Germline V gene lookup returns CDR1 KGHDR and CDR2 SFDVKD. There are 15 residues in the CDR3. CDR3 DNA sequence: TGTGCCACCAGTGATACTAGACGGAACACCGGGGAGCTGTTTTTT. The encoded protein is CATSDTRRNTGELFF.

This rearrangement joins TRBV7-9 to TRBJ1-2; 7 nucleotides align to TRBD1. This CDR3 region has 16 residues. Per germline, CDR1 SEHNR and CDR2 FQNEAQ (reference sequence). The junction had 10 bases not matched to a gene; V was cut back by 4 bases and J by 2 bases. In DNA form, the CDR3 reads TGTGCCAGCAGCTCCCTAAAACCGACAGGGAACTATGGCTACACCTTC. This gives the protein CASSSLKPTGNYGYTF.

This clonotype was counted at least ten times. The V gene is TRBV13, the J gene TRBJ1-1; D unresolved. In germline, CDR1 is PRHDT, CDR2 FYEKMQ (reference sequence). V lost 7 bases and J lost 0, with 15 bases in between. This CDR3 spans 15 amino acids. The CDR3 nucleotides read TGTGCCAGCAAGGACCAGGCAGAAATGAACACTGAAGCTTTCTTT. Translated, it gives CASKDQAEMNTEAFF.

This clonotype was seen repeatedly, ten times or more. The gene calls are TRBV20-1 and TRBJ2-7; possibly TRBD2 for D (6 bases). Germline values: CDR1 DFQATT, CDR2 SNEGSKA (reference sequence). The CDR3 length is 16 residues. V was clipped by 5 bases and J by 5 bases, with 25 bases between them. CDR3 loop: CSAYSRTFGGKNEQYF. In nucleotides, the CDR3 is TGCAGTGCTTACTCCCGGACCTTCGGGGGTAAGAACGAGCAGTACTTC.

The sample holds many counts of this clonotype. The J gene is TRBJ2-1, the V gene TRBV3-2; the D call TRBD2 from the table was never checked on the DNA. TRBV3-2 is an annotated pseudogene. The CDR3 runs 16 residues. CDR3 sequence reads: CASIFGERGTYNEQFF. CDR3 nucleotide sequence: TGTGCCAGCATATTTGGGGAGCGGGGGACGTACAATGAGCAGTTCTTC.

This rearrangement joins TRBV6-2 or TRBV6-3 to TRBJ2-1; D gene uncertain. The CDR3 is 13 amino acids. Germline CDR1 is MNHEY and CDR2 is SVGEGT. Trimming shortened V by 6 bases and J by 6 bases, and 12 bases separated the two germline ends. DNA of the CDR3: TGTGCCAGCAGACTCGACCTTCTCAATGAGCAGTTCTTC. Translated, it gives CASRLDLLNEQFF.

This clonotype was seen ten or more times. The chain links TRBV27 to TRBJ1-1; 7 bases map to TRBD1. Germline CDR1 and CDR2: MNHEY and SMNVEV (reference sequence). V lost 7 bases and J lost 0; bases outside the gene matches: 5. The CDR3 consists of 14 residues. CDR3 nucleotides: TGTGCCAGCACCCGGACAGGAGTGAACACTGAAGCTTTCTTT. Protein product: CASTRTGVNTEAFF.

This clonotype was counted many times. The V call is TRBV5-5, the J call TRBJ2-1; D not certain. Trimming took off 1 base at V and 4 bases at J, with 12 bases between the two ends. The CDR3 covers 15 residues. In germline, CDR1 is SGHKS, CDR2 YYEKEE (reference sequence). This chain's CDR3 is CASSLSAPLYNEQFF. In DNA, the CDR3 is TGTGCCAGCAGCTTGTCGGCCCCATTATACAATGAGCAGTTCTTC.

V is TRBV6-2 or TRBV6-3 and J is TRBJ1-4; D remains ambiguous. This CDR3 comprises 12 residues. Germline V gene lookup returns CDR1 MNHEY and CDR2 SVGEGT. Deletions cut 5 bases from V and 6 bases from J, with 7 bases between. The CDR3, as DNA: TGTGCCAGCAGTCCAGCGGATGAAAAACTGTTTTTT. Encoded protein: CASSPADEKLFF.

This clonotype came up many times. The chain combines TRBV3-1 with TRBJ1-2, with D tentatively TRBD1 (5 bases). This CDR3 is 16 amino acids long. V was pared by 1 base and J by 2 bases, with 14 bases between. Germline V CDR1 and CDR2: LGHDT, YNNKEL (reference sequence). The CDR3 reads CASSQGGGSGNYGYTF. Here the CDR3 DNA reads TGTGCCAGCAGCCAAGGGGGGGGATCCGGAAACTATGGCTACACCTTC.

This clonotype was recorded many times. The gene calls are TRBV4-2 and TRBJ2-7; 8 bases are a match to TRBD1. The CDR3 sequence is 16 residues long. Germline V gene data show CDR1 as LGHNA and CDR2 as YNFKEQ. V was pared by 5 bases and J by 4 bases, with 13 bases of the junction left unmatched. The CDR3 DNA reads TGTGCCAGCAGCGAACAGCTCGGACAGGGTCAATACGAGCAGTACTTC. It specifies CASSEQLGQGQYEQYF.

This clonotype was detected many times. CDR3 in DNA: TGCAGTGCGAGACAGGTTGACACCGGGGAGCTGTTTTTT. Its translation is CSARQVDTGELFF. The chain joins TRBV20-1 to TRBJ2-2; D might be TRBD1 (6 bases). V was cut by 6 bases and J by 3 bases, with 11 bases left in between. The CDR3 has 13 residues. CDR1 and CDR2 from the germline V gene are DFQATT and SNEGSKA (reference sequence).

This clonotype was seen at least ten times. This sequence joins TRBV15 and TRBJ1-6; D unresolved. CDR1 and CDR2 (germline): LNHNV, YYDKDF (reference sequence). The CDR3 loop spans 11 amino acids. V lost 3 bases and J lost 8, with 2 bases in between. The DNA of the CDR3 is TGTGCCACCAGCAGGGATTCACCCCTCCACTTT. This encodes CATSRDSPLHF.

This clonotype appeared many times. The CDR3 reads CSPGLAESDTQYF. CDR3 coding DNA: TGCAGTCCGGGACTAGCGGAGTCAGATACGCAGTATTTT. The chain employs TRBV20-1 and TRBJ2-3, with 11 bases fitting TRBD2. CDR1 and CDR2 from the germline V gene are DFQATT and SNEGSKA (reference sequence). With 8 bases clipped from V and 4 bases from J, the junction kept 5 bases outside the gene matches. CDR3 length: 13 amino acids.

The gene calls are TRBV20-1 and TRBJ2-3; no firm D call. The germline CDR1 and CDR2 sequences are DFQATT and SNEGSKA (reference sequence). Trimming shortened V by 1 base and J by 3 bases, and 8 bases separated the two germline ends. The CDR3 runs 13 residues. CDR3 sequence: CSARATRTDTQYF. In DNA, the CDR3 is TGCAGTGCTAGAGCGACCAGGACAGATACGCAGTATTTT.

The chain uses TRBV5-1 and TRBJ2-1; 9 bases line up with TRBD2. This CDR3 contains 17 residues. The ends lost 0 bases at V and 3 bases at J; junction bases unmatched: 7. Looked up from germline, CDR1 is SGHRS and CDR2 is YFSETQ. The chain's CDR3 is CASSLEGAGGIYNEQFF. DNA for the CDR3: TGCGCCAGCAGCTTGGAGGGAGCGGGGGGCATCTACAATGAGCAGTTCTTC.

This clonotype has at least ten counts. The J gene is TRBJ2-5, the V gene TRBV11-1; weak D call: TRBD1 (5 bases). V was cut by 5 bases and J by 5 bases, with 15 bases left in between. Germline lookup yields CDR1 SGHAT and CDR2 FQDESV (reference sequence). This CDR3 is built from 14 residues. The CDR3 protein is CASSLVRVVETQYF. The CDR3 DNA follows: TGTGCCAGCAGCCTCGTCAGGGTGGTTGAGACCCAGTACTTC. The whole variable domain, filled in from reference TRBV11-1 and TRBJ2-5, reads EAEVAQSPRYKITEKSQAVAFWCDPISGHATLYWYRQILGQGPELLVQFQDESVVDDSQLPKDRFSAERLKGVDSTLKIQPAELGDSAMYLCASSLVRVVETQYFGPGTRLLVL.